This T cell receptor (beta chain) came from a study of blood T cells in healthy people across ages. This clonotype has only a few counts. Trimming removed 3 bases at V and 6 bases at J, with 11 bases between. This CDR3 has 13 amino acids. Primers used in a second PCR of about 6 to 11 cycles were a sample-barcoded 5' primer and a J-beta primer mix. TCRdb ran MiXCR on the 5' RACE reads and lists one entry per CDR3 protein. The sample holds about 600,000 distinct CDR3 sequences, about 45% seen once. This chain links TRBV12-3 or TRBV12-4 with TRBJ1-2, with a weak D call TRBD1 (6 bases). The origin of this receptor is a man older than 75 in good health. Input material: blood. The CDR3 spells CASSFPRGHGYTF. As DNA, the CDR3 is TGTGCCAGCAGTTTTCCCAGGGGCCATGGCTACACCTTC.